The 9 T cell receptor beta chains reported below all come from one sample, sequenced in a study of control samples from healthy donors and cancer patients. Generated by immunoSEQ multiplex PCR, the TCRdb table keeps only in-frame clones and is missing some. The data contain 150,000 to 200,000 clones, over 85% of them seen just once; the ten biggest clones take up 8.5%. The sequenced material came from blood. Receptors originate from a woman in her thirties or forties in good health.

This chain uses TRBV6-5 with TRBJ1-1; D is undetermined. The CDR3 is made up of 12 amino acids. Trimming stripped 4 bases from V and 1 base from J, with 4 bases between. Looked up from germline, CDR1 is MNHEY and CDR2 is SVGAGI. The CDR3: CASSSRNTEAFF. In DNA, the CDR3 is TGTGCCAGCAGTTCTAGGAACACTGAAGCTTTCTTT.

The V and J genes are TRBV19 and TRBJ2-5; tentative D call: TRBD2 (5 bases). The CDR3 is 12 residues long. V was clipped by 8 bases and J by 5 bases, with 12 bases between them. CDR1 and CDR2 from the germline V gene are LNHDA and SQIVND (reference sequence). The CDR3 DNA reads TGTGCCAGTGGAGCGGCAGGCGAGACCCAGTACTTC. Translating gives CASGAAGETQYF.

The CDR3, as DNA: TGTGCCAGCAGCCAAGCGCAGGGACAGCTAGCCAAAAACATTCAGTACTTC. It specifies CASSQAQGQLAKNIQYF. The rearrangement joins TRBV3-1 (or the pseudogene TRBV3-2) to TRBJ2-4; 7 bases are a match to TRBD1. Losses at the gene ends were 1 base for V and 0 bases for J; bases not matched to a gene: 6. CDR3 length: 17 amino acids. Germline V gene sequence: CDR1 LGHDT, CDR2 YNNKEL (reference sequence).

The chain couples TRBV7-3 to TRBJ2-2; tentative D call: TRBD1 (6 bases). This CDR3 comprises 16 residues. Germline CDR1 is SGHTA and CDR2 is FQGTGA. The ends were cut back, 4 bases at V and 0 bases at J, with 12 bases in the middle. The DNA for the CDR3 is TGTGCCAGCAGCTCCAGCAAGGGGGCGAACACCGGGGAGCTGTTTTTT. Translating gives CASSSSKGANTGELFF.

J is TRBJ1-5 and V is TRBV6-6; the D gene is possibly TRBD1 (5 bases). With 8 bases removed from V and 1 base from J, the gap between germline ends came to 12 bases. The CDR3 covers 14 residues. Germline CDR1 reads MNHNY; CDR2 reads SVGAGI (reference sequence). CDR3 sequence: CASALGASNQPQHF. CDR3 coding DNA: TGTGCCAGCGCCCTCGGGGCAAGCAATCAGCCCCAGCATTTT.

The chain joins TRBV2 to TRBJ1-5, with 7 bases matching TRBD1. This CDR3 region has 13 residues. J was trimmed by 0 bases and V by 8 bases; bases with no gene match: 1. Germline V gene sequence: CDR1 SNHLY, CDR2 FYNNEI. In DNA form, the CDR3 reads TGTGCCAGCGGACAGGATAGCAATCAGCCCCAGCATTTT. Translation: CASGQDSNQPQHF.

As DNA, the CDR3 is TGTGCCAGCAGTTACTCCAGGGGAGAGACCCAGTACTTC. It codes for CASSYSRGETQYF. This chain joins TRBV6-5 and TRBJ2-5; D possibly corresponds to TRBD1 (6 bases). Trimming left V 0 bases short and J 4 bases short, with 6 bases between. The germline CDR1 and CDR2 sequences are MNHEY and SVGAGI. This CDR3 spans 13 amino acids.

DNA of the CDR3: TGTGCCAGCAGCCAAGAACCTCGGTCCTTCCAAAGCAATCAGCCCCAGCATTTT. Amino acids: CASSQEPRSFQSNQPQHF. The genes are TRBV4-2 and TRBJ1-5; D remains unclear. The ends were cut back, 0 bases at V and 1 base at J, with 16 bases in the middle. The CDR3 has 18 amino acids. CDR1 and CDR2 from the germline V gene are LGHNA and YNFKEQ.

The chain carries TRBV28 and TRBJ1-5, with D maybe TRBD1 (5 bases). This CDR3 region has 16 residues. The V gene's germline CDR1 is MDHEN and CDR2 SYDVKM. With 3 bases removed from V and 0 bases from J, the gap between germline ends came to 12 bases. The CDR3 DNA is TGTGCCAGCAGTTTTGGGGGGATTTATAGCAATCAGCCCCAGCATTTT. It is translated as CASSFGGIYSNQPQHF. Using reference TRBV28 and TRBJ1-5 for the parts outside the CDR3, the full variable domain is DVKVTQSSRYLVKRTGEKVFLECVQDMDHENMFWYRQDPGLGLRLIYFSYDVKMKEKGDIPEGYSVSREKKERFSLILESASTNQTSMYLCASSFGGIYSNQPQHFGDGTRLSIL.